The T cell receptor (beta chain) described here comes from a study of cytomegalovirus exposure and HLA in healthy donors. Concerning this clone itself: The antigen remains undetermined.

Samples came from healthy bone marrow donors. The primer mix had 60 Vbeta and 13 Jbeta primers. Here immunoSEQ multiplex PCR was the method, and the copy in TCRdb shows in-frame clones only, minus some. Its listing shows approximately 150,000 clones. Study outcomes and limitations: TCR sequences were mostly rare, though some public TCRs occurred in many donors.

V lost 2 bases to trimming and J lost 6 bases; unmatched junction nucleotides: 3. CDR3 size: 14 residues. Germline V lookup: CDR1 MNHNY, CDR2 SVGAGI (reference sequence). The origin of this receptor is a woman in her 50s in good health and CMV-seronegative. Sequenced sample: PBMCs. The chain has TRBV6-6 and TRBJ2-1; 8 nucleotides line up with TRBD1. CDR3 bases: TGTGCCAGCAGTTACGTGGACAGGGTCAATGAGCAGTTCTTC. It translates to CASSYVDRVNEQFF.